A single sample gave rise to the 19 T cell receptor beta chains below, sequenced in a study of identical twins' blood T cells. TCRdb used MiXCR to reprocess the 5' RACE reads, holding one entry per CDR3 protein. The profile shows fewer than 450,000 distinct CDR3 sequences, roughly 28% of them singletons. The sample consisted of PBMCs. The receptors shown here come from a woman aged 18 to 55 in good health.

This rearrangement joins TRBV9 to TRBJ1-2; unclear D gene. The CDR3 is made up of 12 amino acids. Trimming cost V 4 bases and J 6 bases, with 10 bases left between them. CDR1 SGDLS and CDR2 YYNGEE come from the germline V gene. The CDR3 loop reads CASSLGADGYTF. The CDR3 DNA reads as TGTGCCAGCAGCCTGGGTGCGGATGGCTACACCTTC.

This clonotype was observed a few times. The gene calls are TRBV6-5 and TRBJ2-7; D remains ambiguous. Germline-derived CDR1 and CDR2 are MNHEY and SVGAGI. The V end lost 6 bases, the J end lost 6 bases, and 18 bases lay between the germline ends. CDR3 size: 14 residues. In nucleotides, the CDR3 is TGTGCCAGCAGGCGGTCCGAGGTGCGGAGCGAGCAGTACTTC. Translating it yields CASRRSEVRSEQYF.

This clonotype was detected only a few times. This chain uses TRBV20-1 with TRBJ1-3; D is ambiguous. This CDR3 spans 14 amino acids. V shed 0 bases and J shed 1 base, with 7 bases lying between them. CDR1 DFQATT and CDR2 SNEGSKA come from the germline V gene (reference sequence). As DNA, the CDR3 is TGCAGTGCTAGAGATATGGGGTCTGGAAACACCATATATTTT. Translation: CSARDMGSGNTIYF.

V gene TRBV5-1 combines with J gene TRBJ1-1; TRBD1 matches at 10 bases. The CDR3 loop spans 14 amino acids. J lost 4 bases, V lost 7 bases, and 7 bases had no gene match. CDR1 is SGHRS, CDR2 YFSETQ, per germline. CDR3 coding DNA: TGCGCCAGCCACTACCGGGACAGGGGCACTGAAGCTTTCTTT. It is translated as CASHYRDRGTEAFF.

Many counts were recorded for this clonotype. The rearrangement links TRBV2 to TRBJ1-1, with no clear D. Germline CDR1 is SNHLY and CDR2 is FYNNEI. CDR3 length equals 13 residues. V lost 6 bases, J lost 1 base, and 9 bases lay in between. Written as DNA, the CDR3 is TGTGCCAGCAGCCCGGGTCGGAACACTGAAGCTTTCTTT. Its protein is CASSPGRNTEAFF.

The gene calls are TRBV20-1 and TRBJ1-1; 7 nucleotides line up with TRBD1. CDR1 and CDR2 from the germline V gene are DFQATT and SNEGSKA (reference sequence). V lost 0 bases and J lost 4; bases outside the gene matches: 8. There are 15 residues in the CDR3. The CDR3 DNA reads as TGCAGTGCTAGAGACTCCGGGACAGTAACCACTGAAGCTTTCTTT. It yields the protein CSARDSGTVTTEAFF.

This clonotype has at least ten counts. The gene calls are TRBV7-2 and TRBJ1-2; a weak D match, TRBD1 (5 bases). Germline V lookup: CDR1 SGHTA, CDR2 FQGNSA. This CDR3 comprises 14 residues. V was pared by 5 bases and J by 0 bases, with 10 bases between. CDR3 sequence: CASSMTATNYGYTF. CDR3 sequence (DNA): TGTGCCAGCAGCATGACAGCCACTAACTATGGCTACACCTTC.

This clonotype was seen ten or more times. The rearrangement uses TRBV29-1 and TRBJ1-2; 9 nucleotides agree with TRBD1. V lost 3 bases and J lost 5; bases outside the gene matches: 10. From germline, CDR1 is SQVTM and CDR2 ANQGSEA. The CDR3 loop spans 15 amino acids. Written as DNA, the CDR3 is TGCAGCGTTGAGGTACCGGGACAGGGTGATTATGGCTACACCTTC. Its protein is CSVEVPGQGDYGYTF.

This clonotype was observed a few times. The rearrangement uses TRBV5-1 and TRBJ2-3; no clear D gene. CDR3 size: 13 residues. The V gene's germline CDR1 is SGHRS and CDR2 YFSETQ. The ends were cut back, 1 base at V and 6 bases at J, with 9 bases in the middle. The CDR3 loop reads CASSLTAWDTQYF. CDR3 sequence (DNA): TGCGCCAGCAGCTTGACAGCATGGGATACGCAGTATTTT.

The J gene is TRBJ2-5, the V gene TRBV20-1; tentative D call: TRBD1 (6 bases). CDR1 DFQATT and CDR2 SNEGSKA come from the germline V gene (reference sequence). The CDR3 consists of 13 residues. V shed 3 bases and J shed 5 bases, with 13 bases lying between them. The CDR3 DNA reads as TGCAGTGCTAGTGTACTAGGACAGGAGACCCAGTACTTC. Its translation: CSASVLGQETQYF.

This clonotype turned up a few times. This chain joins TRBV4-1 and TRBJ1-1; tentatively, D is TRBD1 (5 bases). V lost 4 bases to trimming and J lost 4 bases, with 16 bases between them. The germline V gene encodes CDR1 MGHRA and CDR2 YSYEKL. The length of the CDR3 is 15 residues. CDR3 residues: CASSRSHQGPTEAFF. The CDR3 region has the DNA TGCGCCAGCAGCCGGTCCCATCAGGGCCCCACTGAAGCTTTCTTT.

This chain joins TRBV5-1 and TRBJ2-3; no definite D call. The CDR3 consists of 12 residues. The V gene lost 4 bases and the J gene lost 4 bases, with 7 bases spanning the gap. CDR1 is SGHRS, CDR2 YFSETQ, per germline. The CDR3 loop reads CASSPQSDTQYF. In DNA, the CDR3 is TGCGCCAGCAGCCCCCAGTCAGATACGCAGTATTTT.

As to this clonotype: Given the absence of the conserved phenylalanine or tryptophan at the CDR3 end, a read error is likely. V gene TRBV5-1 combines with J gene TRBJ1-1; tentative D call: TRBD1 (6 bases). V lost 0 bases to trimming and J lost 8 bases, with 17 bases between them. The germline CDR1 and CDR2 sequences are SGHRS and YFSETQ. The CDR3 is 15 amino acids. CDR3 in DNA: TGCGCCAGCAGCTTGGATGGGGGGCGCGACGCCGAAGCTTTCCTT. As protein: CASSLDGGRDAEAFL.

This clonotype has a count of ten or more. The J gene is TRBJ2-1, the V gene TRBV5-1; D unclear. The CDR3 consists of 14 residues. The ends were cut back, 0 bases at V and 6 bases at J, with 10 bases in the middle. Germline V gene lookup returns CDR1 SGHRS and CDR2 YFSETQ. CDR3: CASSLEARSNEQFF. The CDR3 DNA is TGCGCCAGCAGCTTGGAGGCCAGATCCAATGAGCAGTTCTTC.

The V and J genes are TRBV7-8 and TRBJ1-4; 7 bases fit TRBD1. Trimming took 1 base from V and 7 from J; bases not matched to a gene: 6. The germline gives CDR1 SGHVS, CDR2 FQNEAQ. This CDR3 comprises 15 residues. The CDR3 loop is CASSLVPGGTEKLFF. CDR3 in DNA: TGTGCCAGCAGCTTAGTCCCAGGGGGGACTGAAAAACTGTTTTTT.

V gene TRBV5-1 combines with J gene TRBJ1-1; D unclear. CDR1 is SGHRS and CDR2 is YFSETQ in the germline V gene. The CDR3 consists of 16 residues. The V and J ends lost 0 bases and 1 base respectively, with 13 bases between them. CDR3 sequence reads: CASSLGYLWQNTEAFF. In nucleotides, the CDR3 is TGCGCCAGCAGCTTGGGGTACCTATGGCAGAACACTGAAGCTTTCTTT.

This clonotype has a handful of counts. The chain is built from TRBV10-3 and TRBJ1-6; no clear D gene. The germline V gene encodes CDR1 ENHRY and CDR2 SYGVKD. The CDR3 spans 13 residues. Trimming stripped 3 bases from V and 9 bases from J, with 9 bases between. As DNA, the CDR3 is TGTGCCATCAGTGAAAACTGGGGTTCACCCCTCCACTTT. It translates to CAISENWGSPLHF.

This clonotype was seen only a few times. The chain combines TRBV10-3 with TRBJ2-7; D is possibly TRBD1 or TRBD2 (6 bases each). Germline V gene sequence: CDR1 ENHRY, CDR2 SYGVKD. V dropped 6 bases and J dropped 4 bases, with 19 bases sitting between them. The CDR3 spans 15 residues. The CDR3 loop reads CAIRAARGEKYEQYF. CDR3 DNA: TGTGCCATCAGGGCGGCAAGGGGGGAGAAATACGAGCAGTACTTC.

The chain uses TRBV12-3 or TRBV12-4 and TRBJ1-2; D gene uncertain. CDR3 length equals 13 residues. Trimming stripped 6 bases from V and 4 bases from J, with 12 bases between. The CDR3 loop is CASRTTASYGYTF. As DNA, the CDR3 is TGTGCCAGCAGGACTACAGCCTCCTATGGCTACACCTTC.